These 3 T cell receptor beta chains were sequenced from one sample in a study of Tregs in tolerant kidney transplant recipients. Measured with immunoSEQ multiplex PCR; TCRdb has only the in-frame clones, and not every one. The repertoire has about 46,000 clones, roughly nine tenths of them found once; the top ten carry less than 0.75%. Sequencing was done on a sample of Tregs from blood. The receptor set was obtained from a human donor in good health.

V is TRBV5-4 and J is TRBJ2-3; unclear D gene. This CDR3 region has 15 residues. Trimming pared 1 base from V and 5 bases from J, leaving 14 bases between. The germline gives CDR1 SGHNT, CDR2 YYREEE (reference sequence). The CDR3 nucleotides are TGTGCCAGCAGCTTGAGTTTGACGCGGATAGATACGCAGTATTTT. This encodes CASSLSLTRIDTQYF.

This clone came up once. The chain employs TRBV20-1 and TRBJ1-5, with TRBD1 identical over 7 bases. After removal of 5 bases from V and 12 bases from J, the junction contained 7 bases not matched to a gene. This CDR3 comprises 11 residues. The germline V gene encodes CDR1 DFQATT and CDR2 SNEGSKA (reference sequence). CDR3 in amino acids: CSALTGYVQHF. In nucleotides, the CDR3 is TGCAGTGCTTTGACAGGGTACGTCCAGCATTTT.

The chain links TRBV9 to TRBJ2-3; D uncertain. Germline V gene sequence: CDR1 SGDLS, CDR2 YYNGEE. V was shortened by 4 bases and J by 2 bases, with 14 bases between the two germline ends. The CDR3 is 15 amino acids. This chain's CDR3 is CASSIRPASTDTQYF. The CDR3 nucleotides are TGTGCCAGCAGCATTCGGCCAGCGTCCACAGATACGCAGTATTTT.